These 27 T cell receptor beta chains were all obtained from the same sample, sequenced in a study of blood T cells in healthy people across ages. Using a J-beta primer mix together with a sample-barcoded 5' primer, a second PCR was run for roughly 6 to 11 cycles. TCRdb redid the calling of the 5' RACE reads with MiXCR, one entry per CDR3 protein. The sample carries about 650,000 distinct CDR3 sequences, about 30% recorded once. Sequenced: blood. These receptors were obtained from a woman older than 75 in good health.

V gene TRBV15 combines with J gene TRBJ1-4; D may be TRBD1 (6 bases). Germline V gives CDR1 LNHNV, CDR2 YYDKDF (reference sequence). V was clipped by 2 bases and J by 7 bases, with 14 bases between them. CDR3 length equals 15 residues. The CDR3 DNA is TGTGCCACCAGCAGATCGACAGGCGGTAGTGAAAAACTGTTTTTT. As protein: CATSRSTGGSEKLFF.

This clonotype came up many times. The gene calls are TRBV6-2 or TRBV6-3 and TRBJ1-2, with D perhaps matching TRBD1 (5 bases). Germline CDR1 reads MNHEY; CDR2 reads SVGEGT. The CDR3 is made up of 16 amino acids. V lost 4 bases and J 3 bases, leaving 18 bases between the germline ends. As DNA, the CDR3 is TGTGCCAGCAGTTCACAGGTCGGGGGACTCTACTATGGCTACACCTTC. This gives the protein CASSSQVGGLYYGYTF.

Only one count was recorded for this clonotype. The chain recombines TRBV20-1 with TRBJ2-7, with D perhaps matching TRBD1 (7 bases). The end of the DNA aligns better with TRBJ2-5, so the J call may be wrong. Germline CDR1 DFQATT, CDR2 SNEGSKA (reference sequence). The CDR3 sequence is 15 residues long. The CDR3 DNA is TGCAGTGCTAGAGATCAGGAGGGGACAGCGGAGACCCAGTACTTC. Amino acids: CSARDQEGTAETQYF.

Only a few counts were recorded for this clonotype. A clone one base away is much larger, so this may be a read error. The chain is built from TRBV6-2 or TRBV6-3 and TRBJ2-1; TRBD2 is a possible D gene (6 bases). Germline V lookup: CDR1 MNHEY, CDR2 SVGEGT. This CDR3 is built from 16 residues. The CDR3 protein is CASRGRDLLSYDEQFF. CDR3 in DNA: TGTGCCAGCAGGGGCCGGGACTTACTCTCCTACGATGAGCAGTTCTTC.

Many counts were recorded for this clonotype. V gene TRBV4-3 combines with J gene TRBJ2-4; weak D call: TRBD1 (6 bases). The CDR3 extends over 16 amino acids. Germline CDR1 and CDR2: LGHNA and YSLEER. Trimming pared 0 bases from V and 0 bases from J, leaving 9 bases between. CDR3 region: CASSQEIGGAKNIQYF. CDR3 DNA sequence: TGCGCCAGCAGCCAAGAAATAGGGGGAGCCAAAAACATTCAGTACTTC.

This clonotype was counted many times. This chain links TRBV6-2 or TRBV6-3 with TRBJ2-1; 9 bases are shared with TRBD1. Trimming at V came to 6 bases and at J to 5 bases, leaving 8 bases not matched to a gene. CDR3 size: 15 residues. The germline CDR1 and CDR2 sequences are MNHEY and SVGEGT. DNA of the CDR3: TGTGCCAGCAGCATACAGGGGGCAATCCACAATGAGCAGTTCTTC. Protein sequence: CASSIQGAIHNEQFF.

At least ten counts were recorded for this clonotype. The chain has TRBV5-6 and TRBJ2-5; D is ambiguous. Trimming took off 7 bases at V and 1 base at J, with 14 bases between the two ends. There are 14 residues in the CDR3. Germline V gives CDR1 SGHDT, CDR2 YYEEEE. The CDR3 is CASSKVLRQETQYF. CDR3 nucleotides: TGTGCCAGCTCCAAGGTTCTTCGCCAAGAGACCCAGTACTTC. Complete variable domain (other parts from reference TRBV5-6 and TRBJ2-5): DAGVTQSPTHLIKTRGQQVTLRCSPKSGHDTVSWYQQALGQGPQFIFQYYEEEERQRGNFPDRFSGHQFPNYSSELNVNALLLGDSALYLCASSKVLRQETQYFGPGTRLLVL.

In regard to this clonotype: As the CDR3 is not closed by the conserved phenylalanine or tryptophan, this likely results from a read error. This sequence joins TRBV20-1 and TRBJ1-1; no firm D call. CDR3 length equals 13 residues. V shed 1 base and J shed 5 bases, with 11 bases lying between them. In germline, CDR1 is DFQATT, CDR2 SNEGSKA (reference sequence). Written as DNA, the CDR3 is TGCAGTGCTAGAGCGGGGAGGAGTACTGAAGCTTTCTGT. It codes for CSARAGRSTEAFC.

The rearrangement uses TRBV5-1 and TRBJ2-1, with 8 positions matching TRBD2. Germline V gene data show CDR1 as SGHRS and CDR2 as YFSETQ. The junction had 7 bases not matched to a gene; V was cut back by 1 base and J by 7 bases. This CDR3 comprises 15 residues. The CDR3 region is CASSLRTSYMNEQFF. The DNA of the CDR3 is TGCGCCAGCAGCTTGCGGACTAGCTACATGAATGAGCAGTTCTTC.

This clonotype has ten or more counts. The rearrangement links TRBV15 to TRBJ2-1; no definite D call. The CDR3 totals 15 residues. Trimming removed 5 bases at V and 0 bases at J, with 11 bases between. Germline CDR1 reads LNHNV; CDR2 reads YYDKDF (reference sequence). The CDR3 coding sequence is TGTGCCACCAGCGTAATCCCGTCCTCCTACAATGAGCAGTTCTTC. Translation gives CATSVIPSSYNEQFF. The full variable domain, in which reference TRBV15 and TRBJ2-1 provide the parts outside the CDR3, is DAMVIQNPRYQVTQFGKPVTLSCSQTLNHNVMYWYQQKSSQAPKLLFHYYDKDFNNEADTPDNFQSRRPNTSFCFLDIRSPGLGDTAMYLCATSVIPSSYNEQFFGPGTRLTVL.

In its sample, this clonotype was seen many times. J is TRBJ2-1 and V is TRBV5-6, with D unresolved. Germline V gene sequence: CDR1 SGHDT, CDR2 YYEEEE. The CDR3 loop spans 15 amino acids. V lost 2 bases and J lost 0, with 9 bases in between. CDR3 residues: CASSFSWGSYNEQFF. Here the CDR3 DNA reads TGTGCCAGCAGCTTTTCGTGGGGCTCCTACAATGAGCAGTTCTTC.

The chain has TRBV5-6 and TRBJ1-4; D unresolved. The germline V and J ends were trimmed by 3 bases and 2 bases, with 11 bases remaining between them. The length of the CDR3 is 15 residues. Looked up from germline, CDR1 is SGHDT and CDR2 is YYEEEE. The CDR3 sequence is CASSSLTQTNEKLFF. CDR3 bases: TGTGCCAGCAGCTCGCTCACACAGACTAATGAAAAACTGTTTTTT.

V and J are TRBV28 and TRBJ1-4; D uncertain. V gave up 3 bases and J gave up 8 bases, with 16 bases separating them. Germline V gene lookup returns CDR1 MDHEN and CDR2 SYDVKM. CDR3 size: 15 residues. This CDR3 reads CASSFVGTGDEKLFF. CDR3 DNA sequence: TGTGCCAGCAGTTTTGTGGGCACGGGAGACGAAAAACTGTTTTTT. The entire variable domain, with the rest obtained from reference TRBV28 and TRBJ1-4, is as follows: DVKVTQSSRYLVKRTGEKVFLECVQDMDHENMFWYRQDPGLGLRLIYFSYDVKMKEKGDIPEGYSVSREKKERFSLILESASTNQTSMYLCASSFVGTGDEKLFFGSGTQLSVL.

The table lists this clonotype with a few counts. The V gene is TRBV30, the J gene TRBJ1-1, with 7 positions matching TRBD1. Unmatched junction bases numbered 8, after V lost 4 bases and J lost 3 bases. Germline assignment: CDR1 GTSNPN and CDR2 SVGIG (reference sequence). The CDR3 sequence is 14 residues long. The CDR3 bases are TGTGCCTGGAACAAAGGGGGCTTGGACACTGAAGCTTTCTTT. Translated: CAWNKGGLDTEAFF.

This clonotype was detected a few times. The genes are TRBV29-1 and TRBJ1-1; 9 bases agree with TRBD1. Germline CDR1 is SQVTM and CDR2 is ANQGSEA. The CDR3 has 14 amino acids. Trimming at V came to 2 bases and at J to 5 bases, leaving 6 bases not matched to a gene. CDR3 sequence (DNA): TGCAGCGTTGAATCGGGGACAGGGAGGACTGAAGCTTTCTTT. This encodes CSVESGTGRTEAFF.

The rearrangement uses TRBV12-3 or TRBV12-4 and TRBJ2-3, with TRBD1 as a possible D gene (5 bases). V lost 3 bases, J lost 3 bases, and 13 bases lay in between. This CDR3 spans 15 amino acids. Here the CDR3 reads CASSFDRAATDTQYF. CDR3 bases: TGTGCCAGCAGTTTCGACAGAGCAGCAACAGATACGCAGTATTTT.

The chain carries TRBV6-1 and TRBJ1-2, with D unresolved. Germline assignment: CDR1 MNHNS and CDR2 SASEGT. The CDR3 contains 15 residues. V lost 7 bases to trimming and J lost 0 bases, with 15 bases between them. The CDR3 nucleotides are TGTGCCAGCACCCTCAATGGGGTAGCTAACTATGGCTACACCTTC. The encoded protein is CASTLNGVANYGYTF.

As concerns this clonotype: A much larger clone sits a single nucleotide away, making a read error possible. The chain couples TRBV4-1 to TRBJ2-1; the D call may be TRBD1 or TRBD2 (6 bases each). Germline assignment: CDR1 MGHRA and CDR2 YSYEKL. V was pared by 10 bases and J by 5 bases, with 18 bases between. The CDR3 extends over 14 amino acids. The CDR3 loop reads CATSGTGADNEQFF. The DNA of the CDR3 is TGCGCCACCTCCGGGACGGGGGCCGACAATGAGCAGTTCTTC.

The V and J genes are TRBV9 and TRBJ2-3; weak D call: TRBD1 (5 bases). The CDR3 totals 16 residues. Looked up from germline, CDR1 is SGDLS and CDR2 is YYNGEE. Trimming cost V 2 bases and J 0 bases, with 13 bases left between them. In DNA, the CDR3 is TGTGCCAGCAGCGTTAGACAGCTTACTAGCACAGATACGCAGTATTTT. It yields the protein CASSVRQLTSTDTQYF. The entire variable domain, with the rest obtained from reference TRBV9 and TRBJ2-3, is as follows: DSGVTQTPKHLITATGQRVTLRCSPRSGDLSVYWYQQSLDQGLQFLIQYYNGEERAKGNILERFSAQQFPDLHSELNLSSLELGDSALYFCASSVRQLTSTDTQYFGPGTRLTVL.

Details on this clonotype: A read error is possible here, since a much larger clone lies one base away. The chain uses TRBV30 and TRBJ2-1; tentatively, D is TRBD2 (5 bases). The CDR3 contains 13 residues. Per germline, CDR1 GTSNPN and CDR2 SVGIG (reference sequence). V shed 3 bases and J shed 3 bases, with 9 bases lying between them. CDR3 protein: CAWRRADYNEQFF. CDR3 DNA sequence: TGTGCCTGGAGGCGGGCAGACTACAATGAGCAGTTCTTC.

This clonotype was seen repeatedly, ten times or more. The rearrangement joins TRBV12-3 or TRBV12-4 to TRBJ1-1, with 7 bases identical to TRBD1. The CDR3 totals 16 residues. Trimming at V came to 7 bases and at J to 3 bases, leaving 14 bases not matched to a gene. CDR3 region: CASTPWAGRGYTEAFF. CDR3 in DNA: TGTGCCAGCACTCCTTGGGCGGGCAGGGGGTACACTGAAGCTTTCTTT.

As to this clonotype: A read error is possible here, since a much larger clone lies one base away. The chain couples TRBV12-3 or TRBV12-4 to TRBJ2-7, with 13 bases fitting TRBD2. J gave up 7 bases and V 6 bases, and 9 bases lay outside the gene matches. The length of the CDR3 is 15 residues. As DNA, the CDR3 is TGTGCCAGCAGGGCCACTAGCGGGGGGGACAATGAGCAGTACTTC. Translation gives CASRATSGGDNEQYF.

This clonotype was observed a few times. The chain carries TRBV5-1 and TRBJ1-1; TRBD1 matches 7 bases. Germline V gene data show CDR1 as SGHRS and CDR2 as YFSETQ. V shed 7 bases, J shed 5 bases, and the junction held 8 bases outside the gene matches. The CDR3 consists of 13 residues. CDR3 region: CASDATGMTEAFF. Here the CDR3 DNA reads TGCGCCAGCGACGCGACAGGGATGACTGAAGCTTTCTTT.

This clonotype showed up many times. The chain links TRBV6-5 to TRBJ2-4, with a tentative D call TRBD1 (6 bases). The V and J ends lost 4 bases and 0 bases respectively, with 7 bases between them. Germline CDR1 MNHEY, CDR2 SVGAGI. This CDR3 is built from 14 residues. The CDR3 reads CASSSTGAKNIQYF. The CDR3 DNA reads TGTGCCAGCAGTTCGACAGGAGCCAAAAACATTCAGTACTTC.

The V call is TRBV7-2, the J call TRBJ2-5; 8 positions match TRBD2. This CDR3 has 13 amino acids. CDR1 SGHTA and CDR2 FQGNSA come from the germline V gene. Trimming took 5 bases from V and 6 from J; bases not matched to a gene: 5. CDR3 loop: CASSDSGTQTQYF. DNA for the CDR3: TGTGCCAGCAGCGATAGCGGGACCCAGACCCAGTACTTC.

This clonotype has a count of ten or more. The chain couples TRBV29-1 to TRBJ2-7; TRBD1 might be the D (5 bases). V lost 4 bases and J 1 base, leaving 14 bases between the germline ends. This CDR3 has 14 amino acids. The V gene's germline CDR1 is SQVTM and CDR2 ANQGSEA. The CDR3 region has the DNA TGCAGCGTTGGACAGTTTGAATTATCCTACGAGCAGTACTTC. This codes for CSVGQFELSYEQYF.

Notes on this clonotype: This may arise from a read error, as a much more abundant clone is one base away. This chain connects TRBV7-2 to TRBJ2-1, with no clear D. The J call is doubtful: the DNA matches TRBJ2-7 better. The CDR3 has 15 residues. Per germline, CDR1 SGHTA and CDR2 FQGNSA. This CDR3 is CASSLGRSSYNEQYF. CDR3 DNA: TGTGCCAGCAGCCTAGGAAGAAGCTCCTACAATGAGCAGTACTTC.